A selection of T cell receptor beta chains follows, all from one sample in a study of blood T cell repertoires in COVID-19. Clones were sequenced by immunoSEQ multiplex PCR, and TCRdb holds only the in-frame ones, with some missing. The top ten hold 2.6% of the sample, which has some 320,000 clones, over 85% seen once. Sequenced input: PBMCs or T cells enriched from blood (not recorded which). Receptors were obtained from a man between 60 and 75 years old who had recovered from COVID-19. Each CDR3 is given without its conserved first and last residue. A clone size is listed for some rows: how often the clone was seen (once, few, many), or a class if it is expanded.

>TRBJ2-3|TRBV19|-
ASSSTGGARRHTQY
>TRBJ2-4|TRBV28|-
ASSLSAGQSKNIQY
>TRBJ2-2|TRBV7-3|-
ASSSPHTGELF
>TRBJ1-5|TRBV5-1|-
ASSWGQGGQPQH
>TRBJ2-2|TRBV18|once
ASSPRENGELF
>TRBJ1-5|TRBV15|-
ATRDRARNQPQH
>TRBJ2-2|TRBV4-2|once
ASSHETSGFTGELF
>TRBJ1-2|TRBV5-1|once
ASGPGQGGGYT
>TRBJ2-1|TRBV7-9|-
ASRTDGTESTSGGREQF
>TRBJ2-1|TRBV5-1|-
ASHFYPRPSGVYEQF
>TRBJ2-1|TRBV6-1|-
ASSGLPSGRDNEQF
>TRBJ2-6|TRBV11-3|-
ASSFGQGSGANVLT
>TRBJ2-1|TRBV5-5|once
ASSETYRLAGDNEQF
>TRBJ1-2|TRBV6-2/TRBV6-3|-
ASSPRDRALNYGYT
>TRBJ2-7|TRBV11-2|-
ASSSGAGEQY
>TRBJ1-3|TRBV3-1/TRBV3-2|once
ASSQGGTTRNTIY
>TRBJ1-5|TRBV27|-
ASSLQGGFQPQH
>TRBJ1-1|TRBV7-6|-
ASSLVGGMNTEAF
>TRBJ2-1|TRBV7-9|-
ASSLAGSGNNEQF
>TRBJ1-1|TRBV29-1|-
SVTSLKNTEAF